In this sample, the clone carrying this T cell receptor (beta chain) turned up a few times. This sample stems from a study of cytotoxic CD8 clonotypes in ibrutinib-treated CLL. Clones were sequenced by immunoSEQ multiplex PCR, and TCRdb holds only the in-frame ones, with some missing. The repertoire holds 19,000 or so clones, with approximately 84% as singletons. J lost 3 bases, V lost 3 bases, and 5 bases had no gene match. The CDR3 totals 15 residues. Germline lookup yields CDR1 SGHRS and CDR2 YFSETQ. The rearrangement links TRBV5-1 to TRBJ1-4, with TRBD1 identical over 7 bases. This material consisted of PBMCs, taken before ibrutinib treatment. The clonotype originates from a human donor with chronic lymphocytic leukemia. The CDR3 coding sequence is TGCGCCAGCAGCTCGATGGGACAGTCTAATGAAAAACTGTTTTTT. This encodes CASSSMGQSNEKLFF.